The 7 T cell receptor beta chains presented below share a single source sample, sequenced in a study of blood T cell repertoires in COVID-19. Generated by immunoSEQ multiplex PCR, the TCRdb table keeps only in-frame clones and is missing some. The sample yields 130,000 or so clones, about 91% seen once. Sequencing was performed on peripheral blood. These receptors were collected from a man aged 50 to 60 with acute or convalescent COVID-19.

The CDR3 here is CASLGQANQPQHF. CDR3 sequence (DNA): TGTGCCAGCTTAGGACAGGCCAATCAGCCCCAGCATTTT. V gene TRBV6-5 combines with J gene TRBJ1-5; 7 bases agree with TRBD1. The CDR3 spans 13 residues. V lost 8 bases and J lost 3; bases outside the gene matches: 4. Germline V lookup: CDR1 MNHEY, CDR2 SVGAGI.

For the CDR3, the DNA is TGTGCCACCAGTGATTTGGGGGGTAGCGGGAATAAATACAATGAGCAGTTCTTC. Its protein is CATSDLGGSGNKYNEQFF. This chain connects TRBV24-1 to TRBJ2-1; 8 positions agree with TRBD2. After removal of 0 bases from V and 4 bases from J, the junction contained 10 bases not matched to a gene. Germline V lookup: CDR1 KGHDR, CDR2 SFDVKD. The CDR3 covers 18 residues.

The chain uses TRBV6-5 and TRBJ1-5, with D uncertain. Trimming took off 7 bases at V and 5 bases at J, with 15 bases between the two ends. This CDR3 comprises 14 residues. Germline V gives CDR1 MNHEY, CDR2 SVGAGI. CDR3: CASTPGVIDQPQHF. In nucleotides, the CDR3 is TGTGCCAGCACCCCCGGGGTAATCGATCAGCCCCAGCATTTT.

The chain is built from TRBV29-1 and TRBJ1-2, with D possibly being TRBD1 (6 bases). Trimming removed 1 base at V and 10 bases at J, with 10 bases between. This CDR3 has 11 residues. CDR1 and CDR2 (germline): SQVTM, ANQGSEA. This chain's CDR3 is CSVEARGLYTF. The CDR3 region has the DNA TGCAGCGTTGAAGCGCGGGGGCTCTACACCTTC. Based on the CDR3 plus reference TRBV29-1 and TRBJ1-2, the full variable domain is SAVISQKPSRDICQRGTSLTIQCQVDSQVTMMFWYRQQPGQSLTLIATANQGSEATYESGFVIDKFPISRPNLTFSTLTVSNMSPEDSSIYLCSVEARGLYTFGSGTRLTVV.

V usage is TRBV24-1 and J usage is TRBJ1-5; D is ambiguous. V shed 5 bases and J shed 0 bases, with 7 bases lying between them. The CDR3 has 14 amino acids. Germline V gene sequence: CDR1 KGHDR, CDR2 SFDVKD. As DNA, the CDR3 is TGTGCCACCAGTGGTTCGAGTAGCAATCAGCCCCAGCATTTT. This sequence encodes CATSGSSSNQPQHF.

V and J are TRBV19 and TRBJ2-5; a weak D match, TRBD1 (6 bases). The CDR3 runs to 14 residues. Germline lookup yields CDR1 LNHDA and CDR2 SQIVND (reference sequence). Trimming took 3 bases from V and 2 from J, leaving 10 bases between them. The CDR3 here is CASSIGGSQETQYF. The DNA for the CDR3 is TGTGCCAGTAGTATTGGGGGCAGTCAAGAGACCCAGTACTTC.

The chain's CDR3 is CASSYRPSGNTIYF. The CDR3, as DNA: TGTGCCAGCAGCTACAGGCCCTCTGGAAACACCATATATTTT. J is TRBJ1-3 and V is TRBV6-1; a possible D gene is TRBD1 (5 bases). Trimming cost V 6 bases and J 0 bases, with 9 bases left between them. From germline, CDR1 is MNHNS and CDR2 SASEGT. There are 14 residues in the CDR3.